This T cell receptor (beta chain) was recorded in a study of T cells in Graves' hyperthyroidism and ophthalmopathy. Germline V gene data show CDR1 as MNHEY and CDR2 as SVGEGT. This CDR3 region has 13 residues. Trimming left V 5 bases short and J 0 bases short, with 8 bases between. Amplification yielded TCR beta CDR3 regions, with RNA transcripts as the source. A first-round RT-PCR of the TCR CDR3 used the HTBI primer set. TCRdb called the multiplex PCR reads again in MiXCR, with one record for every CDR3 protein. The sample includes about 600,000 distinct CDR3 sequences, 11% to 15% of them seen just once. This clonotype has just a few counts.

The sequenced material came from blood. This sequence was found in a woman aged 18-35 years with Graves' ophthalmopathy. V gene TRBV6-2 or TRBV6-3 combines with J gene TRBJ2-7, with D unresolved. The CDR3 nucleotides are TGTGCCAGCAGTCTGCTTTTCTCCTACGAGCAGTACTTC. It encodes CASSLLFSYEQYF.